The present entry profiles one TCR beta chain with its context. One entry per CDR3 protein results from TCRdb running MiXCR on the PCR reads. The sample carries about 97,000 distinct CDR3 sequences, about half recorded once. Germline CDR1 GTSNPN, CDR2 SVGIG (reference sequence). This CDR3 is 15 amino acids long. V dropped 0 bases and J dropped 4; count of bases not matched to a gene: 2. This entry comes from a study of CDR3 diversity in severe acne. This TCR was recovered from a male donor with acne. Sequences were obtained from blood. This chain connects TRBV30 to TRBJ2-1; the match to TRBD2 covers 11 bases. The CDR3 sequence: CAWSVLAGVYNEQFF. As DNA, the CDR3 is TGTGCCTGGAGTGTACTAGCGGGGGTTTACAATGAGCAGTTCTTC.